This T cell receptor (beta chain) was profiled in a study of cytomegalovirus exposure and HLA in healthy donors. General study points: High specificity and sensitivity for cytomegalovirus status were reported for the classifier.

Comment on this clone: Antigen: not known.

Assay used: immunoSEQ multiplex PCR; TCRdb lists only in-frame clones, some missing. This table holds around 200,000 clones, around 80% found once. CDR1 and CDR2 (germline): WNHNN, SYGVQD (reference sequence). This CDR3 contains 12 residues. V was trimmed by 2 bases and J by 4 bases, leaving 6 bases between them. Sequenced sample: PBMCs. The sequence was obtained from a woman aged 25-40 years in good health and CMV-seronegative. The J gene is TRBJ2-7, the V gene TRBV10-1; D is undetermined. CDR3 nucleotides: TGCGCCAGCAGTGAGGGAGATTACGAGCAGTACTTC. Encoded protein: CASSEGDYEQYF.